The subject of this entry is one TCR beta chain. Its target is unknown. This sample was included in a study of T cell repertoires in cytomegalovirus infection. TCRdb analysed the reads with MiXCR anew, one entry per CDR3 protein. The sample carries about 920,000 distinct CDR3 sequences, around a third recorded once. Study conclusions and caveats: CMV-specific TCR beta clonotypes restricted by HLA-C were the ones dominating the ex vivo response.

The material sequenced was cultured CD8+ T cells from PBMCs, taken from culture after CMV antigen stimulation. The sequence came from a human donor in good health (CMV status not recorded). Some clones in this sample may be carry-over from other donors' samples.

The CDR3: CASKEGLADTFDEQFF. The CDR3 DNA reads TGTGCCAGCAAGGAAGGGCTAGCCGATACATTCGATGAGCAGTTCTTC. The J gene is TRBJ2-1, the V gene TRBV13; D may be TRBD2 (5 bases). Trimming removed 7 bases from V and 8 bases from J, with 24 bases in between. This CDR3 has 16 residues. Germline CDR1 PRHDT, CDR2 FYEKMQ (reference sequence).